This T cell receptor (beta chain) was recorded in a study of cytomegalovirus exposure and HLA in healthy donors. This CDR3 comprises 14 residues. From germline, CDR1 is MDHEN and CDR2 SYDVKM. V was cut by 8 bases and J by 1 base, with 14 bases left in between. Of note for this clone: Its specificity is not known.

Study-level results: Later analysis revealed greater clonal expansion in HLA-associated TCR beta chains than in equally common others.

Researchers ran the PCR with 60 Vbeta and 13 Jbeta primers. How the authors handled the data: Among the unique TCR beta chains that a later analysis counted, about 85 million in all, around 11 million were shared. Repertoires were generated with immunoSEQ multiplex PCR, while TCRdb's copy carries only in-frame clones and drops some. V and J calls and clone size come straight from that table; D and trimming were deduced from the DNA. The profile shows 150,000 to 200,000 clones, more than 65% of them singletons. This TCR derives from a woman aged 25 to 39 in good health and CMV-seropositive. This chain uses TRBV28 with TRBJ2-5, with D possibly being TRBD1 (5 bases). The source material was PBMCs. In DNA form, the CDR3 reads TGTGCCAGCCAACCACGACAGCTCCAAGAGACCCAGTACTTC. This encodes CASQPRQLQETQYF.